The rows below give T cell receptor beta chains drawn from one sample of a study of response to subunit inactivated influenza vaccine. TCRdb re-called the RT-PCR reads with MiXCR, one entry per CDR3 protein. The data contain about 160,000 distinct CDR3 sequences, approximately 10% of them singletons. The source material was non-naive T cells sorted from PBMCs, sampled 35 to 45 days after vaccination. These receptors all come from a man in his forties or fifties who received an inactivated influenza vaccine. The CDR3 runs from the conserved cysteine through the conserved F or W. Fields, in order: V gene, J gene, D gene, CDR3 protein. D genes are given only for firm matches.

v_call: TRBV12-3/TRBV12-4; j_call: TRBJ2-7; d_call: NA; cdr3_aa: CASSFSRAYEQYF
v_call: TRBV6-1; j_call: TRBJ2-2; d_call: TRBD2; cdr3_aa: CASRREREVGELFF
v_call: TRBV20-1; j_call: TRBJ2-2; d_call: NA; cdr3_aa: CSARELRRTGTGELFF
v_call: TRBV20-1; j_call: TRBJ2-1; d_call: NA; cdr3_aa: CSARDLDPPYNEQFF
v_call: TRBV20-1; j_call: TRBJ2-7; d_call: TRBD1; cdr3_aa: CSATITGGPYEQYF
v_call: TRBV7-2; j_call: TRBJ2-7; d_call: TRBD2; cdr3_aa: CASSLDLGTRHEQYF
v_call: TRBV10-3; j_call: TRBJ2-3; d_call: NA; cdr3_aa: CAIQQTSSTDTQYF
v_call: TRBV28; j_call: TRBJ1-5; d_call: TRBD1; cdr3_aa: CASTEDRATNQPQHF
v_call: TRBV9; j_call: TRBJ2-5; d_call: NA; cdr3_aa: CASSAGLLETQYF
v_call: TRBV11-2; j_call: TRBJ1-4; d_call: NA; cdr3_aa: CASSLNPGPGEKLFF
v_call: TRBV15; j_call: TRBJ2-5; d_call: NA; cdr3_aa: CATSRGDGSETQYF
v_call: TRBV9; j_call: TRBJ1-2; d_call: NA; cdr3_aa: CASSVVGGSSYGYTF
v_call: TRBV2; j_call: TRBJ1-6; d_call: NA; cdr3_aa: CASTSGSRNSPLHF
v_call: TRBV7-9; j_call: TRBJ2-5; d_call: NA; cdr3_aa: CASSTWTGLETQYF
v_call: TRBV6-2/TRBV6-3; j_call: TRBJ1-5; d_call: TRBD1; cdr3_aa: CASSYPLTGGLQPQHF
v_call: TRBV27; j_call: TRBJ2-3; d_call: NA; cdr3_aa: CASSFGGTDTQYF
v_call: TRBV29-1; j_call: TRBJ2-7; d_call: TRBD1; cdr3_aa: CSVGQGAGYEQYF
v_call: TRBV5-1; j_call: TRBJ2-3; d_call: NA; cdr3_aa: CASSLDRADTQYF
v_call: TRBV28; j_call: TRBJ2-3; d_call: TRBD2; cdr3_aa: CASSPGGGHTDTQYF
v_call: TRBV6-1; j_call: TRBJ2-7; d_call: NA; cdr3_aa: CASSPQYQGGEQYF
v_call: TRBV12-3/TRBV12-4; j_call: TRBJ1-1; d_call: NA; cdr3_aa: CASSLGGLGTEAFF
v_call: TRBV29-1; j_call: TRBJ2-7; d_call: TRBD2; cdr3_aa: CSVGLTGTYEQYF
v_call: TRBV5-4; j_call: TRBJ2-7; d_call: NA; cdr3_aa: CASSSPAVEQYF